A single sample gave rise to the 11 T cell receptor beta chains below, sequenced in a study of T cells in Graves' hyperthyroidism and ophthalmopathy. Amplification yielded TCR beta CDR3 regions, with RNA transcripts as the source. The HTBI primer set drove a first-round RT-PCR of the TCR CDR3. In TCRdb, the multiplex PCR reads were re-called with MiXCR into one record per CDR3 protein. The sample yields about 560,000 distinct CDR3 sequences, 15% to 20% seen once. The source material was blood. All receptors come from a woman aged 18-30 years with Graves' hyperthyroidism.

This clonotype has a count of ten or more. The genes are TRBV2 and TRBJ1-6; tentatively, D is TRBD1 (6 bases). The germline gives CDR1 SNHLY, CDR2 FYNNEI. Trimming pared 3 bases from V and 4 bases from J, leaving 10 bases between. This CDR3 contains 15 residues. CDR3 amino acids: CASSDGTLYNSPLHF. In DNA, the CDR3 is TGTGCCAGCAGTGATGGGACATTGTATAATTCACCCCTCCACTTT.

The chain links TRBV28 to TRBJ2-3; 9 positions match TRBD2. V shed 3 bases and J 4 bases; nucleotides not matched to a gene: 8. The CDR3 totals 16 residues. Per the germline V gene, CDR1 is MDHEN and CDR2 is SYDVKM. CDR3 in DNA: TGTGCCAGCAGTTTCGTGGAGCTAGCGGGATCAGATACGCAGTATTTT. The encoded protein is CASSFVELAGSDTQYF.

The CDR3 loop is CASSSLGGGNNEQFF. The CDR3 DNA is TGTGCCAGCAGTTCCCTGGGTGGGGGGAACAATGAGCAGTTCTTC. J is TRBJ2-1 and V is TRBV28, with D perhaps TRBD2 (6 bases). V lost 4 bases, J lost 5 bases, and 15 bases lay in between. The CDR3 loop spans 15 amino acids. The germline CDR1 and CDR2 sequences are MDHEN and SYDVKM.

This clonotype was recorded many times. The chain employs TRBV10-2 and TRBJ2-3, with D possibly TRBD2 on 6 matching bases. The CDR3 spans 15 residues. Trimming cost V 6 bases and J 0 bases, with 13 bases left between them. Germline loops: CDR1 WSHSY, CDR2 SAAADI. The CDR3 nucleotides read TGCGCCAGCAGGCTTAGCGGTACTAGCACAGATACGCAGTATTTT. Translation gives CASRLSGTSTDTQYF.

This clonotype was counted at least ten times. The V gene is TRBV12-3 or TRBV12-4, the J gene TRBJ1-1; no reliable D call. With 6 bases removed from V and 4 bases from J, the gap between germline ends came to 12 bases. The CDR3 extends over 13 amino acids. The CDR3 nucleotides are TGTGCCAGCAGCCAATTCCGGGGCACTGAAGCTTTCTTT. Encoded protein: CASSQFRGTEAFF.

This clonotype was recorded at least ten times. CDR3 residues: CASSDPRDRGTETQYF. CDR3 bases: TGTGCCAGCAGTGACCCCCGGGACAGGGGGACAGAGACCCAGTACTTC. This chain uses TRBV6-1 with TRBJ2-5; 11 nucleotides match TRBD1. The CDR3 length is 16 residues. V was clipped by 3 bases and J by 4 bases; unmatched bases: 7. Germline-derived CDR1 and CDR2 are MNHNS and SASEGT.

The chain joins TRBV25-1 to TRBJ2-4; D might be TRBD2 (6 bases). The CDR3 contains 15 residues. V was shortened by 3 bases and J by 1 base, with 10 bases between the two germline ends. From germline, CDR1 is MGHDK and CDR2 SYGVNS. CDR3 amino acids: CASSEGGLAKNIQYF. Written as DNA, the CDR3 is TGTGCCAGCAGTGAGGGGGGATTGGCCAAAAACATTCAGTACTTC.

The chain employs TRBV5-1 and TRBJ2-3; a weak D match, TRBD2 (6 bases). This CDR3 has 16 amino acids. The ends were cut back, 4 bases at V and 0 bases at J, with 15 bases in the middle. CDR1 and CDR2 (germline): SGHRS, YFSETQ. The CDR3 loop is CASSLGGTASTDTQYF. The DNA for the CDR3 is TGCGCCAGCAGCCTTGGGGGGACGGCTAGCACAGATACGCAGTATTTT.

The chain employs TRBV7-3 and TRBJ2-1, with TRBD2 matching 12 bases. The V segment lost 4 bases and the J segment 6 bases; nucleotides outside the gene matches: 4. The CDR3 runs to 15 residues. Germline-derived CDR1 and CDR2 are SGHTA and FQGTGA. CDR3 DNA sequence: TGTGCCAGCAGCTCTAGCGGGGGGGTGCTCAATGAGCAGTTCTTC. Protein sequence: CASSSSGGVLNEQFF.

This clonotype appeared many times. V is TRBV30 and J is TRBJ1-1; TRBD1 matches at 7 bases. Trimming at V came to 3 bases and at J to 4 bases, leaving 5 bases not matched to a gene. CDR1 is GTSNPN, CDR2 SVGIG, per germline (reference sequence). This CDR3 spans 13 amino acids. This chain's CDR3 is CAWRKTGSTEAFF. The CDR3 region has the DNA TGTGCCTGGAGGAAGACAGGGAGCACTGAAGCTTTCTTT.

This clonotype came up many times. This sequence joins TRBV10-1 and TRBJ2-1, with D unclear. V lost 4 bases and J 6 bases, leaving 22 bases between the germline ends. This CDR3 has 17 residues. Germline CDR1 reads WNHNN; CDR2 reads SYGVQD (reference sequence). Here the CDR3 reads CASSGPKGKALTNEQFF. The CDR3 coding sequence is TGCGCCAGCAGTGGGCCCAAAGGGAAGGCCTTAACCAATGAGCAGTTCTTC.